This paragraph reports one TCR beta chain. These data belong to a study of CD8 T cells in ankylosing spondylitis. The CDR3 is made up of 16 amino acids. After removal of 3 bases from V and 2 bases from J, the junction contained 7 bases not matched to a gene. Germline V gives CDR1 SGHTA, CDR2 FQGNSA. TCRdb redid the calling of the 5' RACE reads with MiXCR, one entry per CDR3 protein. This table has 25,000 to 35,000 distinct CDR3 sequences, approximately 15% appearing once. The TCR originated in a male donor with ankylosing spondylitis or in good health (not recorded which). The chain couples TRBV7-2 to TRBJ2-5; TRBD1 aligns across 9 bases. The material sequenced was blood. Written as DNA, the CDR3 is TGTGCCAGCAGCTTTGGAGGGGGACAGGGACAAGAGACCCAGTACTTC. Its protein product is CASSFGGGQGQETQYF.